A selection of T cell receptor beta chains follows, all from one sample in a study of blood T cell repertoires in COVID-19. The repertoire was sequenced with immunoSEQ multiplex PCR; TCRdb's copy has only in-frame clones and lacks some. The sample shows more than 200,000 clones, approximately 86% of them seen only once. The sequenced sample consisted of peripheral blood. The receptors were gathered from a human donor in a cohort sampled during active COVID-19. CDR3s include the opening cysteine and the closing phenylalanine or tryptophan. Fields, in order: CDR3 DNA, CDR3 protein, D gene, J gene, V gene, clone size. D genes are given only for firm matches. Clone size is not always given. Where it is, it says once, few, many or a class for expanded clones.

TGTGCCAGCAGCCCCCAGACAGGGGGCACTGAAGCTTTCTTT CASSPQTGGTEAFF TRBD1 TRBJ1-1 TRBV6-5 NA
TGTGCCAGCTCATCGTCAACGGGACAGGGTTTTCGCGAGCAGTACTTC CASSSSTGQGFREQYF TRBD1 TRBJ2-7 TRBV18 NA
TGTGCCAGCAGCTTGGGAACAGGGTTTAACACTGAAGCTTTCTTT CASSLGTGFNTEAFF NA TRBJ1-1 TRBV5-4 NA
TGTGCCAGCAGCTCCGGGGGAATTCGAGAGACCCAGTACTTC CASSSGGIRETQYF NA TRBJ2-5 TRBV7-6 NA
TGTGCCAGCAGTTTGCTTATAGCGGGAGTAAAAGATACGCAGTATTTT CASSLLIAGVKDTQYF TRBD2 TRBJ2-3 TRBV27 few
TGTGCCAGCAGTCCGCTCACTAGATACGAGCAGTACTTC CASSPLTRYEQYF NA TRBJ2-7 TRBV6-2/TRBV6-3 NA
TGTGCCAGTAGTATACGGCTAGCGGGAGGTGGGTCCTACGAGCAGTACTTC CASSIRLAGGGSYEQYF TRBD2 TRBJ2-7 TRBV19 NA
TGTGCCAGGGGGGGACTAGCGGACACCGGGGAGCTGTTTTTT CARGGLADTGELFF TRBD2 TRBJ2-2 TRBV2 NA
TGTGCCAGCAGTCCGGGGGTTCATGGGGGCTCCTATAATTCACCCCTCCACTTT CASSPGVHGGSYNSPLHF NA TRBJ1-6 TRBV6-6 NA
TGTGCCAGCAGTTGGGACAGGGGGAGTGGAAACACCATATATTTT CASSWDRGSGNTIYF TRBD1 TRBJ1-3 TRBV6-5 NA
TGTGCCAGCAGCCCCGGCCTACAGGTCTACGAGCAGTACTTC CASSPGLQVYEQYF NA TRBJ2-7 TRBV7-9 NA
TGTGCCAGCGCGGATTTTGGGAGGGGGGATGTGGGCAATCAGCCCCAGCATTTT CASADFGRGDVGNQPQHF NA TRBJ1-5 TRBV27 few
TGTGCCACCAGTGAGCCGCCCCTCGAGGCCCTGAGCTCCTATAATTCACCCCTCCACTTT CATSEPPLEALSSYNSPLHF NA TRBJ1-6 TRBV24-1 NA
TGTGCCAGCGGGCTAGGAGGGGGCAATCAGCCCCAGCATTTT CASGLGGGNQPQHF NA TRBJ1-5 TRBV27 NA
TGCGCCAGCAGTGAGTCTAACGATTTTCCGGATAATTCACCCCTCCACTTT CASSESNDFPDNSPLHF NA TRBJ1-6 TRBV10-2 NA
TGTGCTAGTCGACATTCTGGGGCCAACGTCCTGACTTTC CASRHSGANVLTF NA TRBJ2-6 TRBV12-5 NA
TGTGCCAGCACGGGGGGACCGAACTACGAGCAGTACTTC CASTGGPNYEQYF TRBD2 TRBJ2-7 TRBV28 NA
TGTGCCAGCGGGCAGGCCCCTCACACAGATACGCAGTATTTT CASGQAPHTDTQYF NA TRBJ2-3 TRBV14 once
TGTGCCTGGAGTGTCTCCACAGGGAACACCGGGGAGCTGTTTTTT CAWSVSTGNTGELFF NA TRBJ2-2 TRBV30 once